This T cell receptor (beta chain) was identified during a study of blood T cell repertoires in COVID-19. Study-wide context: Samples representing acute and convalescent COVID-19 were sourced from the United States, Italy and Spain. T cells, B-cell-depleted T cells, or PBMCs supplied cDNA or gDNA.

Authors' analysis steps: Reference gene primer amplification gave estimated nucleated cell counts. Method: immunoSEQ multiplex PCR; TCRdb's copy keeps in-frame clones and lacks some. For V, J and clone size, that table is used; D and trimming come from the DNA. Among about 190,000 clones, 75% to 90% were seen once, and the ten largest hold less than 1.5%. Germline CDR1 is MNHEY and CDR2 is SMNVEV (reference sequence). The length of the CDR3 is 15 residues. The ends lost 2 bases at V and 7 bases at J; junction bases unmatched: 10. What was sequenced was peripheral blood. The source is a man aged 30-40 years with acute or convalescent COVID-19. V gene TRBV27 combines with J gene TRBJ1-1, with 7 bases matching TRBD1. CDR3 nucleotide sequence: TGTGCCAGCAGTTTAGGGACAGAAAATATTTATGAAGCTTTCTTT. Protein: CASSLGTENIYEAFF.